This T cell receptor beta chain was sequenced in a study of tumor and adjacent non-tumor tissue in lung cancer. Looking at the study overall: Some 4.2 million productive TCRbeta reads were obtained per sample on average. Study conclusions and caveats: Patients with more diverse tumor TCRs had worse survival.

About this clonotype: The antigen is undetermined.

A modified ARM-PCR protocol with three rounds of nested PCR amplified TCRbeta. TCRdb passed the multiplex PCR reads through MiXCR, listing each CDR3 protein once. The sample yields roughly 200,000 distinct CDR3 sequences, 70% to 75% seen once. The template was RNA from unsorted bulk tissue. Material for sequencing was lung tumor tissue. The source of this sequence is a man in his sixties with non-small cell lung cancer.

CDR3 coding DNA: TGCGCCAGCAGCACCGGACTTCTAGTGGGAGCCTACAATGAGCAGTTCTTC. Translating it yields CASSTGLLVGAYNEQFF. The chain employs TRBV5-1 and TRBJ2-1; D possibly corresponds to TRBD2 (5 bases). This CDR3 has 17 amino acids. The germline CDR1 and CDR2 sequences are SGHRS and YFSETQ. Trimming removed 4 bases from V and 2 bases from J, with 19 bases in between. Supplemented by reference TRBV5-1 and TRBJ2-1, the full variable domain reads KAGVTQTPRYLIKTRGQQVTLSCSPISGHRSVSWYQQTPGQGLQFLFEYFSETQRNKGNFPGRFSGRQFSNSRSEMNVSTLELGDSALYLCASSTGLLVGAYNEQFFGPGTRLTVL.